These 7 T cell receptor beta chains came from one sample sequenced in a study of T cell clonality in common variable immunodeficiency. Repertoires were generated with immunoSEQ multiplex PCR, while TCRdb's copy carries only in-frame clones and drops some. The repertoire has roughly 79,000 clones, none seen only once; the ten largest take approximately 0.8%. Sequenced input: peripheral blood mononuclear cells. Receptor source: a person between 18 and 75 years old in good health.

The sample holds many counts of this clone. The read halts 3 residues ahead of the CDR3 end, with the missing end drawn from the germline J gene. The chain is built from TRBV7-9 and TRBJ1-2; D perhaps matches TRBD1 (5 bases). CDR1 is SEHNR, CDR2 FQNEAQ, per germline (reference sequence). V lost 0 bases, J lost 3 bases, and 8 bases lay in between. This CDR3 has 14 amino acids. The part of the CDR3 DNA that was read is TGTGCCAGCAGCTTAGCAGGGGACTACTATGGC. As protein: CASSLAGDYYG. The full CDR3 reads CASSLAGDYYGYTF.

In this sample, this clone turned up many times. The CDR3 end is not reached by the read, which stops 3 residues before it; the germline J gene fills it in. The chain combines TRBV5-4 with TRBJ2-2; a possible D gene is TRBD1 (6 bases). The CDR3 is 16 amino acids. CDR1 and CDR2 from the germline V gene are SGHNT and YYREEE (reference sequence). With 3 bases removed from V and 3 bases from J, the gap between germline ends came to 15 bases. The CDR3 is CASSSNRARDTGELFF. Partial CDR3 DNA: TGTGCCAGCAGCTCGAACAGGGCGCGGGACACCGGGGAG.

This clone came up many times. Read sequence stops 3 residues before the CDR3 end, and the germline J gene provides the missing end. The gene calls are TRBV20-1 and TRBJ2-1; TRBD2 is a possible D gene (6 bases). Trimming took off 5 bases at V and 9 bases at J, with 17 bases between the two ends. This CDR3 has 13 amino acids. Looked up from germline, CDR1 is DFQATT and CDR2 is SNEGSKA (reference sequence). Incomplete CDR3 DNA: TGCAGTGCTTGGGCGGGGATGGGGCTTGAG. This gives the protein CSAWAGMGLE. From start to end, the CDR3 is CSAWAGMGLEQFF.

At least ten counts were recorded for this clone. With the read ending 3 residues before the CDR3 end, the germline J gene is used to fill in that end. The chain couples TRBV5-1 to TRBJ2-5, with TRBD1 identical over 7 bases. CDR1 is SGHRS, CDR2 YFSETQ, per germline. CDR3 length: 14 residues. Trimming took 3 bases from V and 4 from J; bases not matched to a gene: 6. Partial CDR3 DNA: TGCGCCAGCAGCTCGTCGACAGGGACAGAGACC. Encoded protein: CASSSSTGTET. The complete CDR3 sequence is CASSSSTGTETQYF.

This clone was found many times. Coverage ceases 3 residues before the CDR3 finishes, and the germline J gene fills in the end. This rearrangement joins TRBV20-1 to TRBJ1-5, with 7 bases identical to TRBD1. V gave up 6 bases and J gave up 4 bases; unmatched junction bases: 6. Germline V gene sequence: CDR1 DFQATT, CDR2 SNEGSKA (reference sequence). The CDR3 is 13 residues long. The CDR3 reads CSAEQGSNQPQHF. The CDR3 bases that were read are TGCAGTGCCGAACAGGGGAGTAATCAGCCC.

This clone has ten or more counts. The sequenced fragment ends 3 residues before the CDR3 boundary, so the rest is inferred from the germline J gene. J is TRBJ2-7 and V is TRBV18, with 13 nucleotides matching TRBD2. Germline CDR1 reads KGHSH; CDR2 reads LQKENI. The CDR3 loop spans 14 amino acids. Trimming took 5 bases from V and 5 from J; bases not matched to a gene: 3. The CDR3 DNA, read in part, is TGTGCCAGCTCAGCACTAGCGGGAGGGAACGAG. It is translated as CASSALAGGNE. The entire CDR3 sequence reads CASSALAGGNEQYF.

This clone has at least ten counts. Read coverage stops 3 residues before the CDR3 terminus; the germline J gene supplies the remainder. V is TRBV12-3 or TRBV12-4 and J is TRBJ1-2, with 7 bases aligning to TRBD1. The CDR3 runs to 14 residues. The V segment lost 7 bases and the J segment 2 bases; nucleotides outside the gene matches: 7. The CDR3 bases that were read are TGTGCCAGCACCCAGGGACAGTTAAACTATGGC. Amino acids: CASTQGQLNYG. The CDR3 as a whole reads CASTQGQLNYGYTF.